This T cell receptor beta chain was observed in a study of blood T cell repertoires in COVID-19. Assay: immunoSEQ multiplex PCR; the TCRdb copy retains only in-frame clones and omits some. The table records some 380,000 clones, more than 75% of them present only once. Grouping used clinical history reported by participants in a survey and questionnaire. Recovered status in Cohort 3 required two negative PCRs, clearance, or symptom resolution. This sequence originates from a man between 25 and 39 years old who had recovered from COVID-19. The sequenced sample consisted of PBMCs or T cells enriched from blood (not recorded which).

CDR3 loop: CASSLVAGMRGYTF. The CDR3 DNA is TGTGCCAGCAGCTTAGTGGCAGGGATGAGGGGCTACACCTTC. J is TRBJ1-2 and V is TRBV7-2; TRBD1 might be the D (5 bases). The V gene lost 1 base and the J gene lost 8 bases, with 14 bases spanning the gap. This CDR3 region has 14 residues. Germline CDR1 and CDR2: SGHTA and FQGNSA.